This T cell receptor (beta chain) is drawn from a study of cytomegalovirus exposure and HLA in healthy donors. Findings of the study overall: A link between a missense DCLRE1C variant and TCR beta V- and J-gene trimming emerged from a later analysis. A classifier reportedly called cytomegalovirus status with high sensitivity and specificity.

This clone was seen only a few times. Its antigen is not identified. Primers included in the PCR were 60 Vbeta and 13 Jbeta primers. Repertoires were generated with immunoSEQ multiplex PCR, while TCRdb's copy carries only in-frame clones and drops some. The sample records more than 100,000 clones, approximately 9% being singletons. Material for sequencing was PBMCs. This TCR derives from a woman aged 40 to 50 in good health and CMV-seropositive.

The CDR3 coding sequence is TGTGCCAGCAGCTCGGGACTAGCGGGGGGGAACAATGAGCAGTTCTTC. Translating it yields CASSSGLAGGNNEQFF. This chain uses TRBV5-4 with TRBJ2-1; TRBD2 matches at 16 bases. The CDR3 runs 16 residues. Germline V CDR1 and CDR2: SGHNT, YYREEE (reference sequence). V lost 3 bases and J lost 5; bases outside the gene matches: 2.